Listed below are T cell receptor beta chains from one sample, sequenced in a study of T cells in Graves' hyperthyroidism and ophthalmopathy. MiXCR was run by TCRdb on the multiplex PCR reads, yielding one entry per CDR3 protein. Of under 650,000 distinct CDR3 sequences listed, about 17% are singletons. Sequenced: blood. The receptors were sampled from a woman in her 30s with Graves' hyperthyroidism. Each CDR3 is given with its conserved first and last residue. D genes are given only for firm matches. The size entry is marked missing in some rows and otherwise reads once, few, many or a size class.

clone_size	d_call	v_call	j_call	cdr3_aa	cdr3_nt
few	TRBD2	TRBV20-1	TRBJ2-2	CSAREGRGLAYTGELFF	TGCAGTGCTAGAGAGGGGAGGGGACTAGCATATACCGGGGAGCTGTTTTTT
many	-	TRBV6-1	TRBJ2-7	CASSRGTAPTYEQYF	TGTGCCAGCAGTCGCGGGACAGCGCCTACCTACGAGCAGTACTTC
many	-	TRBV28	TRBJ1-2	CASSLYSNYGYTF	TGTGCCAGCAGTTTATACAGTAACTATGGCTACACCTTC
-	-	TRBV5-1	TRBJ1-6	CASSLAVMENSPLHF	TGCGCCAGCAGCTTGGCGGTAATGGAGAATTCACCCCTCCACTTT
-	-	TRBV28	TRBJ1-4	CASSFPGKSEKLFF	TGTGCCAGCAGTTTTCCGGGGAAGAGTGAAAAACTGTTTTTT
-	TRBD1	TRBV7-9	TRBJ1-2	CASSLGTGSSSVNTF	TGTGCCAGCAGCTTAGGGACAGGGTCGTCTAGTGTGAACACCTTC
many	TRBD1	TRBV5-1	TRBJ2-1	CASSLVPGQYNEQFF	TGCGCCAGCAGCTTGGTTCCGGGACAGTACAATGAGCAGTTCTTC
-	TRBD2	TRBV25-1	TRBJ2-7	CASRGTGLVSHEQYF	TGTGCCAGCAGAGGGACGGGACTAGTTTCCCACGAGCAGTACTTC
once	-	TRBV28	TRBJ2-7	CASSQPGLPEQYF	TGTGCCAGCAGCCAACCCGGACTGCCAGAGCAGTACTTC
many	-	TRBV20-1	TRBJ1-3	CSARESGNTIYF	TGCAGTGCTAGAGAGTCTGGAAACACCATATATTTT
many	TRBD1	TRBV30	TRBJ2-5	CAWIAGGGETQYF	TGTGCCTGGATAGCAGGGGGCGGAGAGACCCAGTACTTC
-	TRBD2	TRBV6-2/TRBV6-3	TRBJ2-3	CASRDAGASDTQYF	TGTGCCAGCAGGGACGCGGGAGCGTCCGATACGCAGTATTTT
many	TRBD1	TRBV12-3/TRBV12-4	TRBJ2-7	CASSGTGGVYEQYF	TGTGCCAGCAGTGGGACAGGGGGCGTTTACGAGCAGTACTTC
few	TRBD2	TRBV20-1	TRBJ2-1	CSARATLADYNEQFF	TGCAGTGCTAGAGCAACACTAGCGGACTACAATGAGCAGTTCTTC
few	-	TRBV19	TRBJ1-1	CASSFRGPSDTEAFF	TGTGCCAGTAGTTTTCGGGGTCCAAGTGACACTGAAGCTTTCTTT
many	-	TRBV28	TRBJ2-7	CASSLTGDIDVEQYF	TGTGCCAGCAGTTTAACTGGGGACATTGATGTCGAGCAGTACTTC
many	TRBD1	TRBV6-1	TRBJ2-7	CASTLPGQLFGGSNEQYF	TGTGCCAGCACCCTTCCGGGACAGTTGTTTGGCGGGTCAAACGAGCAGTACTTC
-	TRBD2	TRBV20-1	TRBJ2-1	CSAGGVAGGFNEQFF	TGCAGTGCTGGGGGGGTAGCGGGAGGTTTCAATGAGCAGTTCTTC
-	TRBD1	TRBV7-6	TRBJ2-2	CASSAGTGSTGELFF	TGTGCCAGCAGCGCCGGGACAGGGAGCACCGGGGAGCTGTTTTTT
many	-	TRBV28	TRBJ1-1	CATVRGVTEAFF	TGTGCCACCGTGAGGGGGGTCACTGAAGCTTTCTTT
few	-	TRBV20-1	TRBJ2-4	CSARDIPLDIAKNIQYF	TGCAGTGCTAGAGATATCCCTTTAGACATAGCCAAAAACATTCAGTACTTC
-	TRBD2	TRBV19	TRBJ2-5	CASGRASEETQYF	TGTGCCAGCGGGAGGGCCTCGGAAGAGACCCAGTACTTC
few	-	TRBV15	TRBJ2-5	CATSTPAQGGETQYF	TGTGCCACCAGCACCCCGGCGCAGGGAGGTGAGACCCAGTACTTC
many	-	TRBV11-2	TRBJ2-7	CASSLTNSYEQYF	TGTGCCAGCAGCTTGACAAACTCCTACGAGCAGTACTTC